This TCR beta chain was found in a study of CD8+CD57+ T cells in acquired aplastic anemia. Study details: On average, sorted CD4+ and CD8+ cells gave around 3.3 ug of DNA.

There are many counts of this clonotype. Genomic DNA, serving as template, underwent TCR beta VDJ and CDR3 profiling. TCRdb itself ran the reads through MiXCR, one entry per CDR3 protein. The sample yields 150,000 to 200,000 distinct CDR3 sequences, more than 45% seen once. Per the germline V gene, CDR1 is SGHTA and CDR2 is FQGNSA. The CDR3 contains 15 residues. V lost 2 bases, J lost 4 bases, and 11 bases lay in between. Sequencing involved patients with CD8+CD57+ cell expansion previously shown by flow cytometry. There was no therapy given to any patient before the blood sampling took place. This sequence originates from a human donor with aplastic anemia. This sequence joins TRBV7-2 and TRBJ2-2; D is undetermined. The sequencing sample was made of sorted CD4+, CD8+, or CD8+CD57+ T cells (not recorded which) from PBMCs. Here the CDR3 reads CASSLTGFGTGELFF. DNA of the CDR3: TGTGCCAGCAGCTTAACGGGTTTTGGCACCGGGGAGCTGTTTTTT.